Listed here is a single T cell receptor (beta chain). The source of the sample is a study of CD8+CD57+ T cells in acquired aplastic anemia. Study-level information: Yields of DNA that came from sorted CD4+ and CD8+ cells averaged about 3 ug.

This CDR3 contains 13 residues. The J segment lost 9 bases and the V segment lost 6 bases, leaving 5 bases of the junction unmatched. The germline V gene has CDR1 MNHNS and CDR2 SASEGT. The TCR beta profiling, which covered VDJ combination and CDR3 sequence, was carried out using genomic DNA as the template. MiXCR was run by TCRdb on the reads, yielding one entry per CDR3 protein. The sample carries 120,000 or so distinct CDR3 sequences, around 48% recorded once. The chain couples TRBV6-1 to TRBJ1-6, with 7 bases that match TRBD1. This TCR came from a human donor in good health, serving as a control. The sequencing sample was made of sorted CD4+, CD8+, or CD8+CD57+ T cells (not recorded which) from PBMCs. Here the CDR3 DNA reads TGTGCCAGCAGAGACAGGGAAGGTTCACCCCTCCACTTT. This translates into CASRDREGSPLHF.